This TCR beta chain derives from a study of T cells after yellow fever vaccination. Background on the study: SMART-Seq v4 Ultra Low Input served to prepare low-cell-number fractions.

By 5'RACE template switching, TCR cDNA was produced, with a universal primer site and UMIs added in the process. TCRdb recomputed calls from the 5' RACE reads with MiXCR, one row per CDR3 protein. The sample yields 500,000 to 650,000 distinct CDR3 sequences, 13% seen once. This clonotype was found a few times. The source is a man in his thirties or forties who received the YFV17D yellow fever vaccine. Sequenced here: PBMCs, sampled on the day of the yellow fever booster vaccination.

The chain's CDR3 is CATSDFPTGGINTQYF. Written as DNA, the CDR3 is TGTGCCACCAGTGATTTCCCCACAGGGGGAATCAATACGCAGTATTTT. The V and J genes are TRBV24-1 and TRBJ2-3; 8 bases line up with TRBD1. Losses at the gene ends were 1 base for V and 7 bases for J; bases not matched to a gene: 9. Germline values: CDR1 KGHDR, CDR2 SFDVKD. The CDR3 extends over 16 amino acids.